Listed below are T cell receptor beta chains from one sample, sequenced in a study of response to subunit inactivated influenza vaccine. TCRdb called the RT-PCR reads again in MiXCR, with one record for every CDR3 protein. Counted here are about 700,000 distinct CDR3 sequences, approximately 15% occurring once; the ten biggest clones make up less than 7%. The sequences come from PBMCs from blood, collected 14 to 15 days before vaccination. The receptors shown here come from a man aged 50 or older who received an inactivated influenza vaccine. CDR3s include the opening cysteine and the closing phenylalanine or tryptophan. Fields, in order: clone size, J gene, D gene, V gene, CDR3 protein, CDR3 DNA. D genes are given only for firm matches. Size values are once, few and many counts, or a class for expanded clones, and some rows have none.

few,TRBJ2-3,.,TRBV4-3,CASSQVVNTDTQYF,TGCGCCAGCAGCCAAGTTGTTAATACAGATACGCAGTATTTT
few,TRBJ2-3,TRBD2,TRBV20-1,CSARSPLLAGSTDTQYF,TGCAGTGCTAGGTCACCGTTGCTAGCGGGTAGCACAGATACGCAGTATTTT
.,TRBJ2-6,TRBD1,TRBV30,CAWSPRTGVSGANVLTF,TGTGCCTGGAGCCCCCGGACAGGAGTCTCTGGGGCCAACGTCCTGACTTTC
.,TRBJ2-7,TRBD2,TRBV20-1,CSAAGFGLAGGGFYEQYF,TGCAGTGCTGCCGGGTTTGGGCTAGCGGGAGGAGGTTTCTACGAGCAGTACTTC
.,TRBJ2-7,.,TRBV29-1,CSVRGVPGITYEQYF,TGCAGCGTCCGAGGGGTACCGGGAATAACCTACGAGCAGTACTTC
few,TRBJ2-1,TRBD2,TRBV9,CASSASGKSNTNEQFF,TGTGCCAGCAGCGCTAGCGGGAAGAGCAACACCAATGAGCAGTTCTTC
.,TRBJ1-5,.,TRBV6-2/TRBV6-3,CASSYGGTNQPQHF,TGTGCCAGCAGTTACGGCGGGACGAATCAGCCCCAGCATTTT
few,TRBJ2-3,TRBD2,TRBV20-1,CSASSGRADTQYF,TGCAGTGCTAGTAGTGGGAGGGCAGATACGCAGTATTTT
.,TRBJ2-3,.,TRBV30,CAWSNRGRGDTQYF,TGTGCCTGGAGTAACCGGGGGCGAGGAGATACGCAGTATTTT
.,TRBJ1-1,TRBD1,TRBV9,CASSRNAGQGNTEAFF,TGTGCCAGCAGCAGAAACGCGGGACAGGGGAACACTGAAGCTTTCTTT
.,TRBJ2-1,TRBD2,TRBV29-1,CSVEGTSGRIYNEQFF,TGCAGCGTTGAAGGGACTAGCGGGAGAATCTACAATGAGCAGTTCTTC
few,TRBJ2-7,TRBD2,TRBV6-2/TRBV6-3,CASKPTSGASGEQYF,TGTGCCAGCAAGCCGACTAGCGGGGCCTCAGGCGAGCAGTACTTC
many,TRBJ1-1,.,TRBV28,CASSRRFTEAFF,TGTGCCAGCAGTCGGAGGTTCACTGAAGCTTTCTTT
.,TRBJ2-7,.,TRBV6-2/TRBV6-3,CASSYRVGEQYF,TGTGCCAGCAGTTACCGGGTGGGCGAGCAGTACTTC
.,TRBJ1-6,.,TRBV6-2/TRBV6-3,CASSSGTLGYTNSPLHF,TGTGCCAGCAGCTCCGGGACACTGGGGTATACGAATTCACCCCTCCACTTT
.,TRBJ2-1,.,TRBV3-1,CASSQGSGGGEQFF,TGTGCCAGCAGCCAAGGATCCGGGGGCGGTGAGCAGTTCTTC
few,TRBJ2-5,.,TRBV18,CASSPPQTRETQYF,TGTGCCAGCTCACCACCTCAGACGAGAGAGACCCAGTACTTC
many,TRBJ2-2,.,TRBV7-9,CASSLLTGSTGELFF,TGTGCCAGCAGCTTATTAACAGGGAGCACCGGGGAGCTGTTTTTT
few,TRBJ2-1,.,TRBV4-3,CASSQTFFGEQFF,TGCGCCAGCAGCCAAACCTTTTTTGGGGAGCAGTTCTTC
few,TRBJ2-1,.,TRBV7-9,CASSQLSNPYNEQFF,TGTGCCAGCAGCCAACTTTCAAACCCGTACAATGAGCAGTTCTTC
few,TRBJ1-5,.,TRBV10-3,CAISESSGSNQPQHF,TGTGCCATCAGTGAGTCCTCGGGGAGCAATCAGCCCCAGCATTTT
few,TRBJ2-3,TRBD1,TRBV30,CAWGPHRGRETDTQYF,TGTGCCTGGGGGCCCCACAGGGGGCGAGAAACAGATACGCAGTATTTT
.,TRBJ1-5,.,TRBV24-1,CATRRGDNQPQHF,TGTGCCACCAGGAGAGGGGATAATCAGCCCCAGCATTTT
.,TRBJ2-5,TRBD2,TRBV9,CASSVIPSGSQETQYF,TGTGCCAGCAGCGTAATCCCTAGCGGGAGCCAGGAGACCCAGTACTTC
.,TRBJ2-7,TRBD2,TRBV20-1,CSAKSGGPFYEQYF,TGCAGTGCTAAAAGCGGGGGCCCCTTCTACGAGCAGTACTTC
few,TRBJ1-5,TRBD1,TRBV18,CASSTGTDSNQPQHF,TGTGCCAGCTCAACCGGGACAGATAGCAATCAGCCCCAGCATTTT
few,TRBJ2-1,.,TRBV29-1,CSVGPRLYYNEQFF,TGCAGCGTTGGTCCGAGACTCTACTACAATGAGCAGTTCTTC
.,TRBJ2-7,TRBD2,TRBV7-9,CATALGGGSSYEQYF,TGTGCCACCGCACTGGGCGGCGGGAGCTCCTACGAGCAGTACTTC
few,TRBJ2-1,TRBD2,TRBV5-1,CASSLAPPLAGGNEQFF,TGCGCCAGCAGCTTGGCCCCCCCGCTAGCGGGAGGTAATGAGCAGTTCTTC
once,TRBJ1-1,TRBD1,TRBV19,CASSIQYRGPEAFF,TGTGCCAGTAGTATTCAATACAGGGGGCCTGAAGCTTTCTTT
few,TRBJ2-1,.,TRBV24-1,CATLLGGSYNEQFF,TGTGCCACCCTGCTGGGTGGGAGCTACAATGAGCAGTTCTTC
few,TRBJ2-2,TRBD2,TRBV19,CASSTPGGRTGELFF,TGTGCCAGTAGTACCCCTGGCGGGAGAACCGGGGAGCTGTTTTTT
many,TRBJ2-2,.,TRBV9,CASSVDGGLSTGELFF,TGTGCCAGCAGCGTAGACGGGGGTCTTTCCACCGGGGAGCTGTTTTTT
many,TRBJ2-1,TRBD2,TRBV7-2,CASSSSGRGPIEQFF,TGTGCCAGCAGCAGTAGCGGGAGAGGCCCGATTGAGCAGTTCTTC
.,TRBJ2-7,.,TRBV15,CATSRDGRGTASYEQYF,TGTGCCACCAGCAGAGATGGTAGGGGAACAGCTTCCTACGAGCAGTACTTC
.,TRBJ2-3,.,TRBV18,CASSLGERTDTQYF,TGTGCCAGCTCACTAGGGGAGAGGACAGATACGCAGTATTTT
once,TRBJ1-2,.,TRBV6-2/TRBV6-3,CASSYSWQSNYGYTF,TGTGCCAGCAGTTACTCTTGGCAGAGTAACTATGGCTACACCTTC
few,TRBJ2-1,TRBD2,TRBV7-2,CASSLSRLAGVNEQFF,TGTGCCAGCAGCTTATCGAGGCTAGCGGGGGTCAATGAGCAGTTCTTC
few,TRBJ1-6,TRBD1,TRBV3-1,CASSGTGGRSPLHF,TGTGCCAGCAGCGGGACAGGGGGCAGGTCACCCCTCCACTTT
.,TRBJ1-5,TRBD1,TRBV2,CASSRTGFNQPQHF,TGTGCCAGCAGTCGGACAGGGTTCAATCAGCCCCAGCATTTT
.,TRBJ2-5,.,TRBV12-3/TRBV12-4,CASSPADGVETQYF,TGTGCCAGCAGCCCCGCGGATGGAGTAGAGACCCAGTACTTC
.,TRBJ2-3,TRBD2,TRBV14,CASSQGGDGGRTDTQYF,TGTGCCAGCAGCCAAGGAGGGGATGGCGGGAGGACAGATACGCAGTATTTT
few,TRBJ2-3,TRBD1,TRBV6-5,CASSYYRGPQYF,TGTGCCAGCAGTTACTACAGGGGGCCGCAGTATTTT
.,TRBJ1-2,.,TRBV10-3,CAISDSNNLYGYTF,TGTGCCATCAGTGATTCTAACAACCTCTATGGCTACACCTTC
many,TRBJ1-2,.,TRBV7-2,CASSLVITGRLYGYTF,TGTGCCAGCAGCTTAGTGATTACGGGGCGTCTCTATGGCTACACCTTC
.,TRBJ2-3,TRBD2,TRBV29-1,CSVEDGLAATSTDTQYF,TGCAGCGTTGAAGATGGGCTAGCGGCGACTAGCACAGATACGCAGTATTTT
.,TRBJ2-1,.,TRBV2,CAINRAASSYNEQFF,TGTGCCATCAACCGCGCGGCTTCGAGCTACAATGAGCAGTTCTTC
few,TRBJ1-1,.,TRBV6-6,CASNGGPTSEAFF,TGTGCCAGCAACGGGGGCCCCACCTCTGAAGCTTTCTTT